The clone carrying this TCR beta chain occurred many times. Antigen: not known. As the library was built, unique molecular identifiers were attached to individual cDNA molecules. A single record per CDR3 protein comes from TCRdb applying MiXCR to the RACE reads. The sample includes tens of thousands of distinct CDR3 sequences, over 8.5% of them seen just once. The germline V and J ends were trimmed by 5 bases and 4 bases, with 10 bases remaining between them. The V gene's germline CDR1 is SNHLY and CDR2 FYNNEI. This CDR3 region has 13 residues. The data were taken from a study of human T cells and chemical hapten exposure. Study conclusions and caveats: While controls formed fewer of them, expanded TCRs formed significantly more large CDR3 similarity clusters. Donor immune responses may differ from healthy people's, since all donors had alopecia.

Time point indicated: patch test 2, 6 weeks after DPC sensitization. Treatment here: therapeutic diphenylcyclopropenone sensitization with weekly scalp DPC. Those who donated were patients with alopecia, 18 to 70 years of age, and suitable for DPC. V is TRBV2 and J is TRBJ2-3; D possibly corresponds to TRBD1 (5 bases). The sample consisted of whole blood, taken in connection with sensitization to the hapten diphenylcyclopropenone (DPC). The sequence was collected from a man aged 25-40 years with alopecia areata. Some clones in this sample may be carry-over from other donors' samples. The CDR3 sequence: CASSRQGSDTQYF. For the CDR3, the DNA is TGTGCCAGCAGTCGGCAGGGTTCAGATACGCAGTATTTT. Together with reference TRBV2 and TRBJ2-3, the CDR3 gives the full variable domain: EPEVTQTPSHQVTQMGQEVILRCVPISNHLYFYWYRQILGQKVEFLVSFYNNEISEKSEIFDDQFSVERPDGSNFTLKIRSTKLEDSAMYFCASSRQGSDTQYFGPGTRLTVL.